The next 23 T cell receptor beta chains were all read from a single sample in a study of OX40 agonist ivuxolimab in advanced cancers. Sequencing used immunoSEQ multiplex PCR; TCRdb keeps in-frame clones, though not all of them. The table has some 66,000 clones, around 83% seen once. This specimen consisted of CD4+ or CD8+ T cells sorted from blood, obtained in a trial of the OX40 agonist ivuxolimab. These receptors originate from an adult with an advanced solid tumor such as melanoma, head and neck, liver or kidney cancer.

V and J are TRBV15 and TRBJ2-3, with D perhaps TRBD1 or TRBD2 (5 bases each). Germline assignment: CDR1 LNHNV and CDR2 YYDKDF (reference sequence). Trimming cost V 0 bases and J 2 bases, with 18 bases left between them. There are 18 residues in the CDR3. The CDR3 region is CATSRDSSSGPFTDTQYF. The CDR3 nucleotides read TGTGCCACCAGCAGAGATTCGTCGTCGGGACCTTTCACAGATACGCAGTATTTT.

V is TRBV7-2 and J is TRBJ2-1; D unclear. The V gene lost 5 bases and the J gene lost 4 bases, with 12 bases spanning the gap. This CDR3 has 14 amino acids. Looked up from germline, CDR1 is SGHTA and CDR2 is FQGNSA. The CDR3 is CASSRPDLYNEQFF. In DNA form, the CDR3 reads TGTGCCAGCAGCCGCCCCGACCTTTACAATGAGCAGTTCTTC.

This rearrangement joins TRBV7-2 to TRBJ2-7; unclear D gene. The germline CDR1 and CDR2 sequences are SGHTA and FQGNSA. This CDR3 has 13 amino acids. V shed 3 bases and J shed 0 bases, with 6 bases lying between them. The CDR3 here is CASSFGYSYEQYF. The CDR3 DNA is TGTGCCAGCAGCTTCGGGTACTCCTACGAGCAGTACTTC.

This chain connects TRBV19 to TRBJ1-2, with D uncertain. V lost 7 bases and J lost 6, with 24 bases in between. Per germline, CDR1 LNHDA and CDR2 SQIVND (reference sequence). This CDR3 is 16 amino acids long. The DNA of the CDR3 is TGTGCCAGTACCCTAACCGGGGTCCAAGCAACTGATGGCTACACCTTC. Encoded protein: CASTLTGVQATDGYTF.

This rearrangement joins TRBV4-2 to TRBJ2-5, with a possible D match to TRBD1 (5 bases). The DNA end lines up better with TRBJ2-7; the J call may be wrong. The CDR3 contains 15 residues. Germline V gene lookup returns CDR1 LGHNA and CDR2 YNFKEQ. The CDR3 region has the DNA TGTGCCAGCAGCCACACACCAGGGTCAAACTACGAGCAGTACTTC. This gives the protein CASSHTPGSNYEQYF.

The chain employs TRBV7-9 and TRBJ2-1; 7 nucleotides line up with TRBD2. Looked up from germline, CDR1 is SEHNR and CDR2 is FQNEAQ (reference sequence). The CDR3 length is 17 residues. Losses at the gene ends were 5 bases for V and 9 bases for J; bases not matched to a gene: 19. This chain's CDR3 is CASSPPIGLLAESEQFF. The CDR3 DNA follows: TGTGCCAGCAGCCCTCCCATCGGGTTGCTAGCGGAGAGTGAGCAGTTCTTC.

The chain is built from TRBV29-1 and TRBJ2-2; D is perhaps TRBD2 (6 bases). Trimming took 4 bases from V and 3 from J, leaving 12 bases between them. Germline values: CDR1 SQVTM, CDR2 ANQGSEA. The CDR3 contains 14 residues. The CDR3 loop reads CSVVRQRDTGELFF. CDR3 in DNA: TGCAGCGTTGTGAGACAGCGGGACACCGGGGAGCTGTTTTTT.

J is TRBJ2-1 and V is TRBV6-5; 8 bases align to TRBD1. Germline lookup yields CDR1 MNHEY and CDR2 SVGAGI. The CDR3 spans 16 residues. V gave up 2 bases and J gave up 5 bases; unmatched junction bases: 8. CDR3 coding DNA: TGTGCCAGCAGTTACGCCTTAGGGACAGGCCACAATGAGCAGTTCTTC. This codes for CASSYALGTGHNEQFF.

The chain recombines TRBV18 with TRBJ2-7, with unresolved D. This CDR3 has 13 amino acids. In germline, CDR1 is KGHSH, CDR2 LQKENI. Between the trimmed V and J ends, which lost 3 bases and 2 bases, there was a span of 8 bases. The CDR3 protein is CASSPQRTYEQYF. In DNA, the CDR3 is TGTGCCAGCTCACCTCAAAGAACCTACGAGCAGTACTTC. The full variable domain, in which reference TRBV18 and TRBJ2-7 provide the parts outside the CDR3, is NAGVMQNPRHLVRRRGQEARLRCSPMKGHSHVYWYRQLPEEGLKFMVYLQKENIIDESGMPKERFSAEFPKEGPSILRIQQVVRGDSAAYFCASSPQRTYEQYFGPGTRLTVT.

The chain joins TRBV7-2 to TRBJ2-5; 7 positions agree with TRBD2. Germline CDR1 and CDR2: SGHTA and FQGNSA. J lost 2 bases, V lost 4 bases, and 10 bases had no gene match. The CDR3 is made up of 16 amino acids. This chain's CDR3 is CASSYRQASGQETQYF. The CDR3 nucleotides read TGTGCCAGCAGCTACCGTCAGGCTAGCGGTCAAGAGACCCAGTACTTC. Variable domain in full (rest from reference TRBV7-2 and TRBJ2-5): GAGVSQSPSNKVTEKGKDVELRCDPISGHTALYWYRQSLGQGLEFLIYFQGNSAPDKSGLPSDRFSAERTGGSVSTLTIQRTQQEDSAVYLCASSYRQASGQETQYFGPGTRLLVL.

The V call is TRBV5-6, the J call TRBJ2-1, with D perhaps matching TRBD1 or TRBD2 (5 bases each). The V end was cut by 6 bases, the J end by 8 bases, with 15 bases between. The CDR3 loop spans 13 amino acids. Per the germline V gene, CDR1 is SGHDT and CDR2 is YYEEEE. The CDR3 region has the DNA TGTGCCAGCACCCCCGATAGGGGAGATGAGCAGTTCTTC. Protein: CASTPDRGDEQFF.

This chain joins TRBV5-4 and TRBJ2-7, with D possibly being TRBD2 (5 bases). The V end was cut by 4 bases, the J end by 2 bases, with 13 bases between. This CDR3 contains 14 residues. The V gene's germline CDR1 is SGHNT and CDR2 YYREEE (reference sequence). CDR3 DNA sequence: TGTGCCAGCAGCCGCGCCGGGAACACCTACGAGCAGTACTTC. Translation: CASSRAGNTYEQYF.

For the CDR3, the DNA is TGTGCCAGCAGTTACACCCCGGGGGGACGGAACACTGAAGCTTTCTTT. This codes for CASSYTPGGRNTEAFF. The V gene is TRBV6-5, the J gene TRBJ1-1, with D perhaps matching TRBD1 (5 bases). V was cut by 2 bases and J by 1 base, with 14 bases left in between. The CDR3 extends over 16 amino acids. Germline V gene sequence: CDR1 MNHEY, CDR2 SVGAGI.

The chain recombines TRBV11-2 with TRBJ2-3, with 7 bases identical to TRBD1. The CDR3 is 15 residues long. Per germline, CDR1 SGHAT and CDR2 FQNNGV. The V gene end was trimmed by 2 bases and the J gene end by 1 base; junction bases not matched to a gene: 3. The CDR3 bases are TGTGCCAGCAGCTTACAGGGGACAGGCACAGATACGCAGTATTTT. Its protein product is CASSLQGTGTDTQYF.

This clone appeared a single time. This rearrangement joins TRBV19 to TRBJ2-1, with 15 bases that match TRBD2. This CDR3 contains 15 residues. With 9 bases clipped from V and 9 bases from J, the junction kept 9 bases outside the gene matches. Germline V gives CDR1 LNHDA, CDR2 SQIVND (reference sequence). The CDR3, as DNA: TGTGCCAGCTTTCCGGGACTAGCGGGAGGAGGTGAGCAGTTCTTC. Translated, it gives CASFPGLAGGGEQFF.

The chain carries TRBV5-1 and TRBJ2-7, with D possibly being TRBD2 (5 bases). The V gene lost 0 bases and the J gene lost 2 bases, with 9 bases spanning the gap. Germline V gene lookup returns CDR1 SGHRS and CDR2 YFSETQ. This CDR3 is 14 amino acids long. The CDR3 sequence is CASSLGGPPYEQYF. The CDR3 nucleotides are TGCGCCAGCAGCTTGGGCGGGCCCCCCTACGAGCAGTACTTC.

This rearrangement joins TRBV9 to TRBJ1-4; tentative D call: TRBD1 (5 bases). The CDR3 loop spans 14 amino acids. In germline, CDR1 is SGDLS, CDR2 YYNGEE. Trimming shortened V by 4 bases and J by 7 bases, and 14 bases separated the two germline ends. The CDR3 protein is CASSPDPGGEKLFF. As DNA, the CDR3 is TGTGCCAGCAGCCCCGACCCTGGGGGTGAAAAACTGTTTTTT.

The chain uses TRBV6-6 and TRBJ2-7, with 9 bases matching TRBD1. V shed 0 bases and J 2 bases; nucleotides not matched to a gene: 2. CDR3 length: 15 amino acids. Germline CDR1 is MNHNY and CDR2 is SVGAGI (reference sequence). The CDR3 sequence is CASSYSGQGTYEQYF. The CDR3 DNA reads as TGTGCCAGCAGTTACTCGGGACAGGGAACCTACGAGCAGTACTTC.

This clone has just one count. This rearrangement joins TRBV5-1 to TRBJ2-1; D may match TRBD1 or TRBD2 (5 bases each). The germline CDR1 and CDR2 sequences are SGHRS and YFSETQ. This CDR3 comprises 15 residues. Trimming removed 0 bases from V and 7 bases from J, with 14 bases in between. CDR3 sequence: CASSLVQGRINEQFF. CDR3 DNA: TGCGCCAGCAGCTTGGTTCAGGGACGAATAAATGAGCAGTTCTTC.

The rearrangement uses TRBV19 and TRBJ2-5; D not certain. Trimming took 0 bases from V and 5 from J, leaving 10 bases between them. The CDR3 sequence is 14 residues long. Germline CDR1 is LNHDA and CDR2 is SQIVND (reference sequence). The DNA of the CDR3 is TGTGCCAGTAGTATAGAAGCAGGTGGGGAGACCCAGTACTTC. It encodes CASSIEAGGETQYF.

The chain is built from TRBV4-2 and TRBJ1-2; the D gene is possibly TRBD1 (5 bases). Germline loops: CDR1 LGHNA, CDR2 YNFKEQ. The CDR3 covers 15 residues. The V gene lost 0 bases and the J gene lost 3 bases, with 11 bases spanning the gap. CDR3: CASSQDGEQDYGYTF. The CDR3 nucleotides are TGTGCCAGCAGCCAAGATGGGGAACAGGACTATGGCTACACCTTC.

This chain joins TRBV15 and TRBJ1-3, with TRBD1 as a possible D gene (5 bases). Germline-derived CDR1 and CDR2 are LNHNV and YYDKDF (reference sequence). Trimming took 0 bases from V and 1 from J, leaving 10 bases between them. The CDR3 loop spans 16 amino acids. The CDR3 DNA is TGTGCCACCAGCAGAGATGGACGACAGTCTGGAAACACCATATATTTT. Its translation is CATSRDGRQSGNTIYF.

The chain combines TRBV5-1 with TRBJ1-2, with D unclear. The CDR3 runs to 14 residues. Trimming removed 0 bases from V and 2 bases from J, with 8 bases in between. CDR1 and CDR2 from the germline V gene are SGHRS and YFSETQ. CDR3 coding DNA: TGCGCCAGCAGCTTGGACATCGGGAACTATGGCTACACCTTC. Translated: CASSLDIGNYGYTF. The complete variable domain, with remaining parts taken from reference TRBV5-1 and TRBJ1-2, reads KAGVTQTPRYLIKTRGQQVTLSCSPISGHRSVSWYQQTPGQGLQFLFEYFSETQRNKGNFPGRFSGRQFSNSRSEMNVSTLELGDSALYLCASSLDIGNYGYTFGSGTRLTVV.